The present T cell receptor (beta chain) was sequenced within a study of shared clonotypes between healthy human individuals. TCRdb keeps only in-frame clones here, not all; method: immunoSEQ multiplex PCR. The sample lists approximately 2,000,000 clones, 85% to 95% seen once, with approximately 0.41% in the top ten. CD4+ cell separation produced CD45RA+ naive and CD45RA-negative memory subsets. The CDR3 sequence is 16 residues long. The germline V and J ends were trimmed by 2 bases and 7 bases, with 18 bases remaining between them. Germline values: CDR1 MDHEN, CDR2 SYDVKM. The source is a man younger than 35 in good health. Some clones in this sample may be carry-over from other donors' samples. The sequenced sample was naive CD4+ T cells from PBMCs. As to subset: CD45RA+ positively selected. V usage is TRBV28 and J usage is TRBJ1-5; D might be TRBD1 (5 bases). CDR3 amino acids: CASSLPRPGGGQPQHF. The CDR3 DNA reads as TGTGCCAGCAGTTTACCCCGTCCGGGGGGTGGCCAGCCCCAGCATTTT.